The sequence of this TCR beta chain was determined in a study of T cells in pancreatic ductal adenocarcinoma. No neoadjuvant therapy was given to the selected pancreatic ductal adenocarcinoma patients before their surgery. The V and J ends lost 0 bases and 1 base, in that order; junction bases with no gene match: 2. The CDR3 sequence is 15 residues long. Germline CDR1 SGHRS, CDR2 YFSETQ. This clone was counted a single time. Sequencing used immunoSEQ multiplex PCR; TCRdb keeps in-frame clones, though not all of them. Of 15,000 to 20,000 clones in the sample, approximately 91% were seen once. This rearrangement joins TRBV5-1 to TRBJ2-3, with TRBD2 matching 7 bases. Input material: PBMCs. This clonotype was obtained from a human donor with pancreatic ductal adenocarcinoma. The CDR3 sequence is CASSLVLAGTDTQYF. In DNA form, the CDR3 reads TGCGCCAGCAGCTTGGTCCTAGCGGGCACAGATACGCAGTATTTT.